The TCR beta chain described here comes from a study of blood T cell repertoires in COVID-19. As for the study in general: Samples taken during acute and convalescent COVID-19 were collected in the United States, Italy and Spain. The cDNA or gDNA used as material had been derived from T cells, B-cell-depleted T cells, or PBMCs.

The Seattle site enrolled patients during active infection and followed them longitudinally. Data came from immunoSEQ multiplex PCR; TCRdb stores just in-frame clones and leaves some out. The data show about 130,000 clones, with roughly 83% seen just once and roughly 4.9% held by the top ten. CDR1 is SGHTA, CDR2 FQGTGA, per germline. This CDR3 is built from 15 residues. Trimming left V 5 bases short and J 1 base short, with 13 bases between. What was sequenced was peripheral blood. This receptor was taken from a woman aged 65 to 85 with COVID-19, enrolled during active disease. The V gene is TRBV7-3, the J gene TRBJ2-3; weak D call: TRBD2 (5 bases). CDR3 bases: TGTGCCAGCAGCCCTCTAGCTGCTCGCACAGATACGCAGTATTTT. Its translation: CASSPLAARTDTQYF. Together with reference TRBV7-3 and TRBJ2-3, the CDR3 gives the full variable domain: GAGVSQTPSNKVTEKGKYVELRCDPISGHTALYWYRQSLGQGPEFLIYFQGTGAADDSGLPNDRFFAVRPEGSVSTLKIQRTERGDSAVYLCASSPLAARTDTQYFGPGTRLTVL.